These 3 T cell receptor beta chains originate from one sample sequenced in a study of blood T cell repertoires in COVID-19. Profiling relied on immunoSEQ multiplex PCR, and the TCRdb table lists in-frame clones only, not all of them. Of some 400,000 clones listed, 87% were seen once; the top ten hold roughly 2%. The specimen sequenced was peripheral blood. The receptors were sampled from a woman aged 55-69 years with COVID-19, enrolled during active disease.

The chain employs TRBV11-3 and TRBJ2-5, with TRBD1 as a possible D gene (5 bases). V lost 1 base to trimming and J lost 7 bases, with 13 bases between them. The V gene's germline CDR1 is SGHNT and CDR2 YENEEA. This CDR3 comprises 14 residues. For the CDR3, the DNA is TGTGCCAGCAGCTTAGGCAGGGAACCCGGGACCCAGTACTTC. This codes for CASSLGREPGTQYF.

The genes are TRBV9 and TRBJ1-1, with TRBD1 identical over 7 bases. Germline V gene lookup returns CDR1 SGDLS and CDR2 YYNGEE. The junction had 7 bases not matched to a gene; V was cut back by 3 bases and J by 2 bases. This CDR3 spans 15 amino acids. The chain's CDR3 is CASSAMGTANTEAFF. The DNA for the CDR3 is TGTGCCAGCAGCGCCATGGGGACAGCAAACACTGAAGCTTTCTTT.

The chain employs TRBV7-9 and TRBJ2-1; 14 bases are a match to TRBD2. This CDR3 is built from 18 residues. CDR1 is SEHNR and CDR2 is FQNEAQ in the germline V gene (reference sequence). V was pared by 6 bases and J by 0 bases, with 7 bases of the junction left unmatched. The CDR3 loop is CASRGLAGAGDSYNEQFF. DNA for the CDR3: TGTGCCAGCAGGGGACTAGCGGGGGCCGGGGACTCCTACAATGAGCAGTTCTTC.